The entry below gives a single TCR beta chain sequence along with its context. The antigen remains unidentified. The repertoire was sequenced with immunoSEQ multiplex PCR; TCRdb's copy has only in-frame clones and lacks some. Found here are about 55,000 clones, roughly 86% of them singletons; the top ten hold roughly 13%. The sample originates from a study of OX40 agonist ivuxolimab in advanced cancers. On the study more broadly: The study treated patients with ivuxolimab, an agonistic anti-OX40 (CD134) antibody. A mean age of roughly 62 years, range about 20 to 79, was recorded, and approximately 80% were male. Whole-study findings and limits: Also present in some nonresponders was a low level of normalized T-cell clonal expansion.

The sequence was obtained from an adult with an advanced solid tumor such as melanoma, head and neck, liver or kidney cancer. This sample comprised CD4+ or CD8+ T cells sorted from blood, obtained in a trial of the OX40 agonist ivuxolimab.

The CDR3, as DNA: TGTGCCAGCAGCTGGGCCGGGACAGAAGACGGGGAGCTGTTTTTT. Encoded protein: CASSWAGTEDGELFF. This chain links TRBV5-4 with TRBJ2-2, with 7 bases identical to TRBD1. Germline trimming cut 3 bases from V and 7 bases from J; bases unmatched to any gene: 9. The CDR3 runs 15 residues. Germline V CDR1 and CDR2: SGHNT, YYREEE (reference sequence).